Below, 32 T cell receptor beta chains from the same sample are listed, as sequenced in a study of human T cells and chemical hapten exposure. TCRdb reanalysed the RACE reads using MiXCR and keeps one entry per CDR3 protein. The table has under 400,000 distinct CDR3 sequences, approximately 5% seen once; the top ten hold approximately 2.8%. Time point in this sample: pre-sensitization, week 0. The treatment here: therapeutic diphenylcyclopropenone sensitization with weekly scalp DPC. The sample consisted of whole blood, taken in connection with sensitization to the hapten diphenylcyclopropenone (DPC). Receptors were obtained from a woman aged 45-65 years with alopecia areata. Some clones in this sample may be carry-over from other donors' samples.

This clonotype has more than one count but fewer than ten. The chain is built from TRBV3-1 and TRBJ2-2; D is unclear. Trimming cost V 2 bases and J 6 bases, with 10 bases left between them. The CDR3 length is 14 residues. The germline gives CDR1 LGHDT, CDR2 YNNKEL (reference sequence). The CDR3 bases are TGTGCCAGCAGCCAAATCGTCTCGTCCGGGGAGCTGTTTTTT. Translating gives CASSQIVSSGELFF.

In this sample, this clonotype turned up many times. J is TRBJ2-3 and V is TRBV6-1; no reliable D call. This CDR3 contains 13 residues. Germline assignment: CDR1 MNHNS and CDR2 SASEGT. Trimming removed 7 bases from V and 2 bases from J, with 10 bases in between. The CDR3 region is CASMARHTDTQYF. Here the CDR3 DNA reads TGTGCCAGCATGGCGAGGCACACAGATACGCAGTATTTT.

This clonotype came up a few times. This chain uses TRBV10-3 with TRBJ1-1, with D unresolved. The CDR3 is 12 residues long. Germline assignment: CDR1 ENHRY and CDR2 SYGVKD. V was cut by 3 bases and J by 7 bases, with 9 bases left in between. CDR3: CAISEDGYEAFF. CDR3 nucleotides: TGTGCCATCAGTGAAGACGGGTATGAAGCTTTCTTT.

The rearrangement uses TRBV12-3 or TRBV12-4 and TRBJ1-1; no firm D call. The V end was cut by 2 bases, the J end by 2 bases, with 12 bases between. This CDR3 has 15 amino acids. The CDR3 coding sequence is TGTGCCAGCAGTTTATGGTCAGCGGAAAACACTGAAGCTTTCTTT. Its protein product is CASSLWSAENTEAFF.

The chain couples TRBV12-3 or TRBV12-4 to TRBJ2-3; TRBD2 aligns across 8 bases. The J segment lost 7 bases and the V segment lost 2 bases, leaving 11 bases of the junction unmatched. The CDR3 runs 16 residues. The CDR3 region is CASSLNSGTHPNTQYF. CDR3 nucleotides: TGTGCCAGCAGTTTAAATAGCGGGACCCACCCGAATACGCAGTATTTT.

The J gene is TRBJ2-3, the V gene TRBV20-1; possibly TRBD2 for D (5 bases). CDR1 is DFQATT, CDR2 SNEGSKA, per germline (reference sequence). The length of the CDR3 is 14 residues. The CDR3 bases are TGCAGCGGGGTAGATATGGGGTACGCAGATACGCAGTATTTT. Encoded protein: CSGVDMGYADTQYF.

There are a few counts of this clonotype. DNA of the CDR3: TGTGCCAGAGACTGGGACAGGGGATGTCGCAATCAGCCCCAGCATTTT. Translated, it gives CARDWDRGCRNQPQHF. The chain employs TRBV7-6 and TRBJ1-5, with 10 nucleotides matching TRBD1. The CDR3 is 16 residues long. Germline V lookup: CDR1 SGHVS, CDR2 FNYEAQ. V gave up 9 bases and J gave up 2 bases; unmatched junction bases: 10.

The genes are TRBV30 and TRBJ1-5, with 8 bases identical to TRBD1. Germline loops: CDR1 GTSNPN, CDR2 SVGIG (reference sequence). Trimming cost V 4 bases and J 4 bases; bases outside gene matches: 0. The CDR3 extends over 12 amino acids. CDR3 loop: CAWNRGNQPQHF. CDR3 nucleotide sequence: TGTGCCTGGAACAGGGGGAATCAGCCCCAGCATTTT.

The chain recombines TRBV12-2 with TRBJ1-5. TRBV12-2 is a pseudogene locus. CDR3 length: 16 amino acids. As DNA, the CDR3 is TGTGCAAGTCGCTTAGTGCTTTCGTATAGCAATCAGCCCCAGCATTTT. Amino acids: CASRLVLSYSNQPQHF.

At least ten counts were recorded for this clonotype. The J gene is TRBJ1-1, the V gene TRBV2, with 7 bases identical to TRBD1. J was trimmed by 0 bases and V by 8 bases; bases with no gene match: 3. The CDR3 is made up of 13 amino acids. CDR1 SNHLY and CDR2 FYNNEI come from the germline V gene. CDR3 DNA: TGTGCCAGCTCGACAGGGTTGAACACTGAAGCTTTCTTT. Encoded protein: CASSTGLNTEAFF. The whole variable domain, filled in from reference TRBV2 and TRBJ1-1, reads EPEVTQTPSHQVTQMGQEVILRCVPISNHLYFYWYRQILGQKVEFLVSFYNNEISEKSEIFDDQFSVERPDGSNFTLKIRSTKLEDSAMYFCASSTGLNTEAFFGQGTRLTVV.

The table lists this clonotype with a few counts. The chain has TRBV7-2 and TRBJ2-1; 15 positions agree with TRBD2. Germline V gene data show CDR1 as SGHTA and CDR2 as FQGNSA. The V gene end was trimmed by 1 base and the J gene end by 9 bases; junction bases not matched to a gene: 4. CDR3 length: 16 residues. The CDR3 is CASSLGTSGGAIEQFF. The DNA for the CDR3 is TGTGCCAGCAGCTTAGGGACTAGCGGGGGGGCGATTGAGCAGTTCTTC.

This clonotype was picked up many times. The chain carries TRBV12-3 or TRBV12-4 and TRBJ1-5, with a possible D match to TRBD1 (6 bases). The V and J ends lost 2 bases and 6 bases respectively, with 11 bases between them. This CDR3 region has 14 residues. This CDR3 reads CASSLTGRVQPQHF. The CDR3 DNA is TGTGCCAGCAGTTTAACAGGGAGGGTTCAGCCCCAGCATTTT.

The table lists this clonotype with many counts. The rearrangement links TRBV2 to TRBJ2-1, with TRBD2 identical over 9 bases. Germline CDR1 reads SNHLY; CDR2 reads FYNNEI. The CDR3 is made up of 12 amino acids. J lost 16 bases, V lost 0 bases, and 4 bases had no gene match. In DNA form, the CDR3 reads TGTGCCAGCAGTGAAGCTAGCGGGAGCCCCTTCTTC. It encodes CASSEASGSPFF.

This clonotype was seen more than once but under ten times. The V call is TRBV6-1, the J call TRBJ1-1; D not resolved. Germline V gene data show CDR1 as MNHNS and CDR2 as SASEGT. V shed 1 base and J shed 3 bases, with 6 bases lying between them. The CDR3 contains 13 residues. The CDR3 sequence is CASSEDTDTEAFF. CDR3 coding DNA: TGTGCCAGCAGTGAAGATACGGACACTGAAGCTTTCTTT.

This chain links TRBV28 with TRBJ2-3; D is possibly TRBD1 (6 bases). The V gene lost 5 bases and the J gene lost 2 bases, with 17 bases spanning the gap. The CDR3 covers 16 residues. Germline V gene sequence: CDR1 MDHEN, CDR2 SYDVKM. The CDR3 DNA reads TGTGCCAGCAGTCCGTATGCCTCAGGGGCCACAGATACGCAGTATTTT. This codes for CASSPYASGATDTQYF.

This clonotype came up many times. V is TRBV12-3 or TRBV12-4 and J is TRBJ1-1, with D possibly TRBD1 on 5 matching bases. The ends were cut back, 3 bases at V and 8 bases at J, with 10 bases in the middle. There are 12 residues in the CDR3. The chain's CDR3 is CASSFRGGEAFF. CDR3 DNA sequence: TGTGCCAGCAGTTTTCGGGGCGGGGAAGCTTTCTTT.

V usage is TRBV3-1 and J usage is TRBJ2-7; the match to TRBD2 covers 9 bases. Trimming removed 1 base from V and 13 bases from J; junction bases left unmatched: 5. This CDR3 is 12 amino acids long. Germline CDR1 reads LGHDT; CDR2 reads YNNKEL (reference sequence). The chain's CDR3 is CASSQGTSANYF. CDR3 nucleotide sequence: TGTGCCAGCAGCCAAGGGACTAGCGCCAATTACTTC.

This clonotype was seen many times. This is likely a read error, given that the CDR3 carries no conserved phenylalanine or tryptophan at its end. The DNA is omitted, as the CDR3 cannot be located on it reliably, and the CDR3 follows TCRdb's listing. This chain uses TRBV21-1 with TRBJ2-4; the listed D gene, TRBD1, was not tested against the DNA. TRBV21-1 is a pseudogene. The CDR3 adds up to 16 amino acids, both ends counted. CDR3 sequence reads: CASSKEGTGSQTFTPL.

This clonotype appeared a few times. The V call is TRBV20-1, the J call TRBJ2-3; no definite D call. V shed 1 base and J shed 3 bases, with 8 bases lying between them. Per the germline V gene, CDR1 is DFQATT and CDR2 is SNEGSKA (reference sequence). The CDR3 loop spans 13 amino acids. The CDR3 DNA is TGCAGTGCTAGAGGGCCGATAACAGATACGCAGTATTTT. This translates into CSARGPITDTQYF.

This clonotype was recorded a few times. V is TRBV5-1 and J is TRBJ1-1, with D possibly TRBD1 on 5 matching bases. Trimming left V 0 bases short and J 4 bases short, with 13 bases between. The CDR3 contains 15 residues. CDR1 and CDR2 (germline): SGHRS, YFSETQ. The CDR3 DNA sequence: TGCGCCAGCAGCTTGGTTGGGGAGAGGGGCACTGAAGCTTTCTTT. This sequence encodes CASSLVGERGTEAFF.

In its sample, this clonotype was seen a few times. J is TRBJ2-1 and V is TRBV7-8; 8 bases are shared with TRBD1. This CDR3 spans 14 amino acids. Per the germline V gene, CDR1 is SGHVS and CDR2 is FQNEAQ. V lost 7 bases, J lost 3 bases, and 5 bases stayed unmatched. This chain's CDR3 is CASMPGQVYNEQFF. The CDR3 DNA sequence: TGTGCCAGCATGCCGGGACAGGTCTACAATGAGCAGTTCTTC.

This clonotype was detected many times. This chain uses TRBV29-1 with TRBJ2-1; D is tentatively TRBD1 or TRBD2 (6 bases each). The CDR3 totals 12 residues. Germline V gene lookup returns CDR1 SQVTM and CDR2 ANQGSEA. Trimming removed 4 bases at V and 9 bases at J, with 13 bases between. The CDR3 coding sequence is TGCAGCGTTGGCGTTAGGGGGGTTGAGCAGTTCTTC. Translating it yields CSVGVRGVEQFF.

This clonotype was observed a few times. This chain links TRBV7-2 with TRBJ2-3, with TRBD2 identical over 9 bases. CDR3 size: 18 residues. V lost 2 bases and J lost 4; bases outside the gene matches: 13. Germline lookup yields CDR1 SGHTA and CDR2 FQGNSA. The CDR3 loop is CASSLPLTSGRKADTQYF. In nucleotides, the CDR3 is TGTGCCAGCAGCTTACCCCTGACTAGCGGCAGGAAGGCAGATACGCAGTATTTT.

The table lists this clonotype with many counts. The V and J genes are TRBV13 and TRBJ2-7; 9 bases are a match to TRBD1. Germline assignment: CDR1 PRHDT and CDR2 FYEKMQ (reference sequence). This CDR3 spans 15 amino acids. Unmatched junction bases numbered 9, after V lost 6 bases and J lost 3 bases. This CDR3 reads CASSTPGQGIYEQYF. CDR3 DNA: TGTGCCAGCAGTACCCCGGGACAGGGAATCTACGAGCAGTACTTC.

The chain links TRBV6-1 to TRBJ2-7; no reliable D call. The CDR3 runs 13 residues. V was shortened by 5 bases and J by 1 base, with 9 bases between the two germline ends. Germline V gene data show CDR1 as MNHNS and CDR2 as SASEGT. Here the CDR3 DNA reads TGTGCCAGCAGTAAAGGGAATTCCTACGAGCAGTACTTC. Protein: CASSKGNSYEQYF.

This clonotype appeared many times. The V and J genes are TRBV27 and TRBJ2-1; 8 bases map to TRBD1. This CDR3 contains 16 residues. V shed 4 bases and J 0 bases; nucleotides not matched to a gene: 5. The germline gives CDR1 MNHEY, CDR2 SMNVEV (reference sequence). The CDR3 is CASSSWTGSSYNEQFF. The CDR3 region has the DNA TGTGCCAGCAGTTCGTGGACAGGGAGCTCCTACAATGAGCAGTTCTTC.

J is TRBJ1-2 and V is TRBV6-5, with D perhaps matching TRBD1 (5 bases). Looked up from germline, CDR1 is MNHEY and CDR2 is SVGAGI. Trimming cost V 6 bases and J 1 base, with 15 bases left between them. The CDR3 has 15 residues. As DNA, the CDR3 is TGTGCCAGCAGGCCCTGGGACCGCTATAACTATGGCTACACCTTC. Translation gives CASRPWDRYNYGYTF.

This clonotype was seen repeatedly, ten times or more. The gene calls are TRBV12-3 or TRBV12-4 and TRBJ1-1; 7 bases line up with TRBD1. The CDR3 totals 14 residues. Unmatched junction bases numbered 4, after V lost 6 bases and J lost 0 bases. CDR3 sequence reads: CASRGGTVNTEAFF. CDR3 nucleotides: TGTGCCAGCAGGGGGGGGACAGTGAACACTGAAGCTTTCTTT.

V is TRBV5-5 and J is TRBJ2-2; the D gene could be TRBD1 or TRBD2 (5 bases each). The CDR3 consists of 14 residues. V was cut by 0 bases and J by 6 bases, with 9 bases left in between. The germline V gene encodes CDR1 SGHKS and CDR2 YYEKEE (reference sequence). CDR3 loop: CASSLDTGPGELFF. Here the CDR3 DNA reads TGTGCCAGCAGCTTGGATACGGGGCCCGGGGAGCTGTTTTTT. Complete variable domain (other parts from reference TRBV5-5 and TRBJ2-2): DAGVTQSPTHLIKTRGQQVTLRCSPISGHKSVSWYQQVLGQGPQFIFQYYEKEERGRGNFPDRFSARQFPNYSSELNVNALLLGDSALYLCASSLDTGPGELFFGEGSRLTVL.

This clonotype was seen repeatedly, ten times or more. The genes are TRBV7-2 and TRBJ2-7, with 12 bases fitting TRBD2. There are 15 residues in the CDR3. The J segment lost 6 bases and the V segment lost 5 bases, leaving 8 bases of the junction unmatched. Per the germline V gene, CDR1 is SGHTA and CDR2 is FQGNSA. DNA for the CDR3: TGTGCCAGCAGCCCGCTAGCGGGAGGGCTAGGCGAGCAGTACTTC. Translated: CASSPLAGGLGEQYF.

Only a few counts were recorded for this clonotype. The chain employs TRBV6-5 and TRBJ1-5; 7 bases are a match to TRBD1. Germline-derived CDR1 and CDR2 are MNHEY and SVGAGI. V gave up 5 bases and J gave up 2 bases; unmatched junction bases: 3. The CDR3 is 14 residues long. CDR3 protein: CASSTGDGNQPQHF. The CDR3 coding sequence is TGTGCCAGCAGTACAGGGGACGGCAATCAGCCCCAGCATTTT.

The rearrangement links TRBV6-4 to TRBJ2-6, with TRBD1 identical over 7 bases. Trimming took 6 bases from V and 3 from J; bases not matched to a gene: 5. The CDR3 extends over 15 amino acids. The V gene's germline CDR1 is MRHNA and CDR2 SNTAGT. This CDR3 reads CASSPTGLGANVLTF. The CDR3 nucleotides read TGTGCCAGCAGCCCGACAGGGCTTGGGGCCAACGTCCTGACTTTC.